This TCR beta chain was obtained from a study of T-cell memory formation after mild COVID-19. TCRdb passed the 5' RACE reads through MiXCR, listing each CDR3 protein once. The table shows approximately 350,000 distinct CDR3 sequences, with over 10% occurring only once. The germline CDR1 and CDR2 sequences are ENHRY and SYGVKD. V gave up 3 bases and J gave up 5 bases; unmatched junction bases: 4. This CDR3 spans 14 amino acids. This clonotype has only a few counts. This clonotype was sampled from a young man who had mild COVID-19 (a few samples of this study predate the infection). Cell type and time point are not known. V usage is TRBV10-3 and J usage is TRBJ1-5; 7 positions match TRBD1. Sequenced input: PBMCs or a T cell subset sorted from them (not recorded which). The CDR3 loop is CAISEAQGDQPQHF. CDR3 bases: TGTGCCATCAGTGAAGCCCAGGGGGATCAGCCCCAGCATTTT.